Listed below are T cell receptor beta chains from one sample, sequenced in a study of blood T cell repertoires in COVID-19. TCRdb keeps only in-frame clones here, not all; method: immunoSEQ multiplex PCR. The sample holds approximately 100,000 clones, roughly 76% seen once. Sequencing was performed on peripheral blood. The source is a human donor in a cohort sampled during active COVID-19. CDR3s include the opening cysteine and the closing phenylalanine or tryptophan. D genes are given only for firm matches. The size entry is marked missing in some rows and otherwise reads once, few, many or a size class.

>-|TRBJ2-7|many|TRBV21-1|15
CASSIRQGAGDEQYF
TGTGCCAGCAGCATTAGACAGGGGGCAGGCGACGAGCAGTACTTC
>TRBD2|TRBJ2-1|few|TRBV6-5|15
CASSLRLAGNNEQFF
TGTGCCAGCAGCCTAAGACTAGCGGGGAACAATGAGCAGTTCTTC
>-|TRBJ1-2|-|TRBV9|16
CASSVGGTQGDYGYTF
TGTGCCAGCAGCGTAGGGGGGACACAAGGGGACTATGGCTACACCTTC
>-|TRBJ1-1|-|TRBV14|16
CASSQFFSGGGTEAFF
TGTGCCAGCAGCCAATTTTTTAGCGGGGGGGGAACTGAAGCTTTCTTT
>TRBD1|TRBJ1-5|-|TRBV19|13
CASNRPGQGTQHF
TGTGCCAGTAACCGACCCGGACAGGGGACCCAGCATTTT
>-|TRBJ2-1|-|TRBV25-1|11
CASNKNNEQFF
TGTGCCAGCAACAAGAACAATGAGCAGTTCTTC
>-|TRBJ1-1|-|TRBV9|15
CASSVGDRLSTEAFF
TGTGCCAGCAGCGTAGGAGACAGGTTAAGCACTGAAGCTTTCTTT
>-|TRBJ1-4|-|TRBV5-4|17
CASSSRQNYATNEKLFF
TGTGCCAGCAGCTCCCGACAGAATTATGCAACTAATGAAAAACTGTTTTTT
>TRBD1|TRBJ1-4|-|TRBV9|14
CASSVGQGGEKLFF
TGTGCCAGCAGCGTAGGACAGGGGGGTGAAAAACTGTTTTTT
>TRBD1|TRBJ1-6|-|TRBV7-2|15
CASSRGQGYNSPLHF
TGTGCCAGCAGCCGCGGACAGGGGTATAATTCACCCCTCCACTTT
>-|TRBJ1-4|-|TRBV30|13
CAWSDGTKEKLFF
TGTGCCTGGAGTGATGGGACAAAGGAAAAACTGTTTTTT
>TRBD1|TRBJ2-7|-|TRBV13|14
CASSADRGSYEQYF
TGTGCCAGCAGCGCCGACAGGGGCTCCTACGAGCAGTACTTC
>-|TRBJ2-5|-|TRBV6-6|13
CASSRGGGETQYF
TGTGCCAGCAGTCGTGGAGGTGGGGAGACCCAGTACTTC
>-|TRBJ1-2|few|TRBV18|15
CASSSTGTPYYGYTF
TGTGCCAGCTCATCTACCGGGACACCTTACTATGGCTACACCTTC
>-|TRBJ2-7|-|TRBV12-3/TRBV12-4|13
CASSLGGFYEQYF
TGTGCCAGCAGTTTAGGCGGGTTCTACGAGCAGTACTTC
>-|TRBJ1-4|-|TRBV4-3|16
CASSQDATAGARKLFF
TGCGCCAGCAGCCAAGACGCAACGGCTGGGGCAAGGAAACTGTTTTTT
>TRBD1|TRBJ2-7|-|TRBV27|13
CASRNRGNYEQYF
TGTGCCAGCAGGAACAGGGGCAACTACGAGCAGTACTTC
>-|TRBJ2-7|-|TRBV7-6|15
CASSLAARERYEQYF
TGTGCCAGCAGCTTAGCCGCCAGGGAACGCTACGAGCAGTACTTC
>-|TRBJ1-2|-|TRBV6-6|13
CANLDKGDYGYTF
TGTGCCAACCTAGATAAGGGGGATTATGGCTACACCTTC
>TRBD1|TRBJ1-1|-|TRBV5-1|13
CASRGQGRTEAFF
TGCGCCAGCCGGGGACAGGGTAGGACTGAAGCTTTCTTT
>TRBD1|TRBJ2-7|-|TRBV4-3|14
CASSQDGQGSEQYF
TGCGCCAGCAGCCAAGATGGACAGGGGAGCGAGCAGTACTTC
>TRBD2|TRBJ2-3|-|TRBV13|15
CASSLGTSGTDTQYF
TGTGCCAGCAGCTTAGGAACTAGCGGCACAGATACGCAGTATTTT
>TRBD1|TRBJ1-2|-|TRBV5-6|16
CASSSPEDRGGYGYTF
TGTGCCAGCAGCTCCCCGGAGGACAGGGGGGGATATGGCTACACCTTC
>-|TRBJ1-2|-|TRBV5-1|14
CASSLAPNTDGYTF
TGCGCCAGCAGCTTGGCCCCCAACACAGACGGCTACACCTTC
>TRBD1|TRBJ1-2|-|TRBV14|14
CASSPGRGIYGYTF
TGTGCCAGCAGCCCGGGCAGGGGGATCTATGGCTACACCTTC
>TRBD1|TRBJ1-3|-|TRBV5-4|16
CASSLGTGTGRNTIYF
TGTGCCAGCAGCTTGGGAACCGGGACAGGGAGGAACACCATATATTTT
>TRBD1|TRBJ2-7|few|TRBV7-2|15
CASSRRTGTGGRQYF
TGTGCCAGCAGCCGGAGAACCGGGACAGGGGGACGGCAGTACTTC
>TRBD2|TRBJ2-3|-|TRBV11-2|15
CASSTERGSYQTQYF
TGTGCCAGCAGCACAGAACGCGGGAGTTATCAGACGCAGTATTTT
>TRBD1|TRBJ2-7|-|TRBV24-1|17
CATSDSTDRGLDYEQYF
TGTGCCACCAGTGATTCGACGGACAGGGGGCTAGACTACGAGCAGTACTTC
>TRBD1|TRBJ1-1|-|TRBV27|14
CASSLQGASTEAFF
TGTGCCAGCAGTTTACAGGGGGCTTCCACTGAAGCTTTCTTT
>TRBD2|TRBJ2-1|-|TRBV10-1|14
CASSLAGDYNEQFF
TGCGCCAGCAGTCTAGCGGGGGACTACAATGAGCAGTTCTTC
>-|TRBJ1-5|few|TRBV12-3/TRBV12-4|13
CASSPGDDQPQHF
TGTGCCAGCAGTCCAGGGGACGACCAGCCCCAGCATTTT
>TRBD1|TRBJ1-1|-|TRBV6-5|15
CASTHRGVKDTEAFF
TGTGCCAGCACGCACAGGGGCGTCAAGGACACTGAAGCTTTCTTT
>-|TRBJ1-2|-|TRBV21-1|13
CASSGGGGDGYTF
TGTGCCAGCAGTGGTGGGGGAGGCGATGGCTACACCTTC
>TRBD1|TRBJ2-7|-|TRBV7-2|15
CASSLHPGGSYEQYF
TGTGCCAGCAGCTTACACCCAGGGGGCTCCTACGAGCAGTACTTC
>-|TRBJ2-2|-|TRBV7-3|13
CASSLSRTGELFF
TGTGCCAGCAGCCTATCCCGAACCGGGGAGCTGTTTTTT
>TRBD1|TRBJ1-6|-|TRBV27|17
CASSSWTGATGSSPLHF
TGTGCCAGCAGTAGTTGGACAGGGGCAACGGGAAGTTCACCCCTCCACTTT
>TRBD1|TRBJ1-1|-|TRBV10-3|16
CATFEPGQGQNTEAFF
TGTGCCACCTTTGAGCCGGGACAGGGGCAAAACACTGAAGCTTTCTTT
>TRBD1|TRBJ1-5|-|TRBV28|12
CASWDRVQPQHF
TGTGCCAGCTGGGACAGGGTACAGCCCCAGCATTTT
>TRBD1|TRBJ1-2|few|TRBV6-5|14
CASSYSTGANGYTF
TGTGCCAGCAGTTATTCGACAGGGGCGAATGGCTACACCTTC
>TRBD1|TRBJ1-3|-|TRBV18|16
CASSDRDPYSGNTIYF
TGTGCCAGCTCGGACAGGGACCCTTACTCTGGAAACACCATATATTTT
>TRBD2|TRBJ2-7|-|TRBV7-9|17
CASSQFLGLAGPYEQYF
TGTGCCAGCAGCCAATTCCTAGGACTAGCGGGGCCCTACGAGCAGTACTTC
>-|TRBJ1-5|few|TRBV4-3|14
CASSQDFRDQPQHF
TGCGCCAGCAGCCAAGATTTCAGGGATCAGCCCCAGCATTTT
>-|TRBJ2-7|-|TRBV3-1/TRBV3-2|15
CASSPKALLAGEQYF
TGTGCCAGCAGCCCAAAGGCCCTGCTAGCCGGCGAGCAGTACTTC
>-|TRBJ2-6|many|TRBV25-1|12
CASSSGANVLTF
TGTGCCAGCTCGTCCGGGGCCAACGTCCTGACTTTC
>TRBD1|TRBJ2-7|-|TRBV6-2/TRBV6-3|17
CASSYTPGQGPTYEQYF
TGTGCCAGCAGTTACACGCCGGGACAGGGGCCCACCTACGAGCAGTACTTC
>-|TRBJ2-1|-|TRBV3-1/TRBV3-2|14
CASSPWLRVNEQFF
TGTGCCAGCAGCCCCTGGTTGCGGGTCAATGAGCAGTTCTTC